This TCR beta chain was documented in a study of T cells in Graves' hyperthyroidism and ophthalmopathy. Whole-study findings and limits: Ophthalmopathy cases were set apart from stable hyperthyroidism by a 13 V-J model.

This clonotype was counted many times. The antigen remains unidentified. There were TCR beta CDR3 regions amplified from RNA transcripts. The HTBI primer set drove a first-round RT-PCR of the TCR CDR3. TCRdb re-called the multiplex PCR reads with MiXCR, one entry per CDR3 protein. The sample shows hundreds of thousands of distinct CDR3 sequences, 35% of them seen only once. The TCR comes from a middle-aged woman with Graves' hyperthyroidism. Sequencing was done on a sample of blood.

The CDR3 protein is CASSQDGRSQQYF. CDR3 DNA sequence: TGCGCCAGCAGCCAAGATGGGCGGAGTCAGCAGTACTTC. J is TRBJ2-7 and V is TRBV4-3; D call uncertain. V shed 0 bases and J shed 8 bases, with 11 bases lying between them. Germline assignment: CDR1 LGHNA and CDR2 YSLEER. The CDR3 consists of 13 residues.